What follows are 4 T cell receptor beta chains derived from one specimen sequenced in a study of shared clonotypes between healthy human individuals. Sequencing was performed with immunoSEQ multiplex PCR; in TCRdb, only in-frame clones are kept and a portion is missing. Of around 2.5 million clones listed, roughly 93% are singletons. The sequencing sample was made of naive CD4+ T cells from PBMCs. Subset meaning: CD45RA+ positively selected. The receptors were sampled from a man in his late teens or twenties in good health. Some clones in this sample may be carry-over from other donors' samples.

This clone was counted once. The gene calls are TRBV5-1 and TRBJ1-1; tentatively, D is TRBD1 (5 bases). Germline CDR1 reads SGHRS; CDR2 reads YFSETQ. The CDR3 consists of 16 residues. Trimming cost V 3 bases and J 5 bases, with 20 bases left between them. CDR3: CASSSGSGGLWTEAFF. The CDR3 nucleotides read TGCGCCAGCAGCTCAGGATCCGGGGGGTTGTGGACTGAAGCTTTCTTT.

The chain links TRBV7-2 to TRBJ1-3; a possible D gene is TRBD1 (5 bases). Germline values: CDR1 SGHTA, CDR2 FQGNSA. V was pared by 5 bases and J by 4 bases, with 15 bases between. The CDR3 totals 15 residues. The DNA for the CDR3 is TGTGCCAGCAGCGCCGACAGAGTGAAAGGAAACACCATATATTTT. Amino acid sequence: CASSADRVKGNTIYF.

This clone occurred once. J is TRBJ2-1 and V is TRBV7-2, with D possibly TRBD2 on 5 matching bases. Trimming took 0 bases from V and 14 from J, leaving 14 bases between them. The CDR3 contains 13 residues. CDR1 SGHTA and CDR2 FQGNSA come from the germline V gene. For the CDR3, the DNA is TGTGCCAGCAGCTTAGCGCTTGGCCCAGCGGAGTTCTTC. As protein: CASSLALGPAEFF.

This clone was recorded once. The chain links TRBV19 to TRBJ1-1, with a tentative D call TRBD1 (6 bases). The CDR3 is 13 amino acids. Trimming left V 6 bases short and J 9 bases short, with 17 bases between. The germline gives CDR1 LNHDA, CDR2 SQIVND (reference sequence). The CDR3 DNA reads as TGTGCCAGTAGGCCCTTTCGGGACAACCAAGCTTTCTTT. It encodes CASRPFRDNQAFF. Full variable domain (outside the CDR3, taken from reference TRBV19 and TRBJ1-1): DGGITQSPKYLFRKEGQNVTLSCEQNLNHDAMYWYRQDPGQGLRLIYYSQIVNDFQKGDIAEGYSVSREKKESFPLTVTSAQKNPTAFYLCASRPFRDNQAFFGQGTRLTVV.